Below, 22 T cell receptor beta chains from the same sample are listed, as sequenced in a study of Graves' ophthalmopathy and Graves' hyperthyroidism (dated by TCRdb to the late 2010s). TCRdb lists the instrument as Illumina HiSeq 2000. TCR beta CDR3 regions were amplified from RNA transcripts for repertoire sequencing. A first-round RT-PCR used HTBI primers with the Qiagen OneStep RT-PCR kit, followed by a second-round multiplex PCR, size selection and purification. TCRdb reanalyzed the raw reads on its own, using fastp at Q25 for trimming and MiXCR for clone calling, and kept in-frame beta chains. Every entry covers one CDR3 protein and lists the most common genes and DNA from its rows. This sample is represented by hundreds of thousands of distinct CDR3 sequences; roughly 41% of them were singletons. The top ten clonotypes cover 3% to 4% of the sample. Sequenced input: peripheral blood. The receptor set was obtained from an adult man with Graves' ophthalmopathy.

V usage is TRBV2 and J usage is TRBJ2-5; 7 bases line up with TRBD2. Trimming took 3 bases from V and 9 from J; bases not matched to a gene: 10. This CDR3 comprises 14 residues. Germline CDR1 is SNHLY and CDR2 is FYNNEI. The CDR3 sequence: CASSDWEGNQPQYF. Here the CDR3 DNA reads TGTGCCAGCAGTGATTGGGAGGGCAATCAGCCCCAGTACTTC.

Written as DNA, the CDR3 is TGTGCCAGCAGCTTAGACGACGGCCTGACTTTC. Its translation: CASSLDDGLTF. The V and J genes are TRBV7-6 and TRBJ2-6, with unresolved D. V dropped 1 base and J dropped 15 bases, with 7 bases sitting between them. The CDR3 runs to 11 residues. Germline loops: CDR1 SGHVS, CDR2 FNYEAQ.

This clonotype showed up many times. This rearrangement joins TRBV10-3 to TRBJ2-7, with no clear D. V was trimmed by 5 bases and J by 7 bases, leaving 15 bases between them. Germline CDR1 ENHRY, CDR2 SYGVKD. The CDR3 covers 13 residues. Written as DNA, the CDR3 is TGTGCCATCAGTAGGTATTCCCCCCGAGAGCAGTACTTC. Translated: CAISRYSPREQYF.

A few counts support this clonotype. CDR3 region: CSARTRMYEQYF. CDR3 nucleotide sequence: TGCAGTGCTAGGACTAGAATGTACGAGCAGTACTTC. V and J are TRBV20-1 and TRBJ2-7; D is perhaps TRBD2 (6 bases). Germline loops: CDR1 DFQATT, CDR2 SNEGSKA (reference sequence). The CDR3 covers 12 residues. The germline V and J ends were trimmed by 3 bases and 4 bases, with 10 bases remaining between them.

This clonotype has ten or more counts. The chain uses TRBV20-1 and TRBJ2-2; D is tentatively TRBD1 or TRBD2 (5 bases each). The germline V gene has CDR1 DFQATT and CDR2 SNEGSKA (reference sequence). This CDR3 spans 14 amino acids. V was trimmed by 4 bases and J by 0 bases, leaving 9 bases between them. CDR3 DNA: TGCAGTGCTATGGGGGTTGCGAACACCGGGGAGCTGTTTTTT. Residues: CSAMGVANTGELFF.

This clonotype was counted many times. J is TRBJ1-6 and V is TRBV29-1, with no clear D. The germline gives CDR1 SQVTM, CDR2 ANQGSEA. The length of the CDR3 is 12 residues. With 0 bases removed from V and 12 bases from J, the gap between germline ends came to 9 bases. CDR3 DNA: TGCAGCGTTGAAGAGGGAGGCGGACCCCTCCACTTT. Translating gives CSVEEGGGPLHF.

A note on this clonotype: The germline gene is not matched at one end of the junction; a read error may be the cause. The chain uses TRBV4-3 and TRBJ1-5; TRBD1 might be the D (6 bases). Germline V gene lookup returns CDR1 LGHNA and CDR2 YSLEER. The CDR3 spans 16 residues. In DNA form, the CDR3 reads TGCACCAGCAGCCAAGGAAGCAGGGGACGCGGACAGCCCCAGCATTTT. Protein sequence: CTSSQGSRGRGQPQHF.

About this clonotype: No conserved phenylalanine or tryptophan ends this CDR3, so it is likely a read error. The chain has TRBV10-3 and TRBJ1-2; TRBD1 aligns across 7 bases. This CDR3 has 11 amino acids. Germline CDR1 reads ENHRY; CDR2 reads SYGVKD. CDR3 residues: CASSTGQKYTL. CDR3 nucleotides: TGTGCCAGCAGTACGGGACAGAAGTACACCCTC.

The chain links TRBV6-2 or TRBV6-3 to TRBJ1-2, with 8 bases identical to TRBD1. V trimming: 8 bases; J trimming: 7 bases; junction bases outside the gene matches: 15. This CDR3 has 15 amino acids. The germline V gene has CDR1 MNHEY and CDR2 SVGEGT. The CDR3 is CASSSPDQGAFGYTF. The CDR3 DNA reads TGTGCCAGCTCATCCCCAGACCAGGGGGCGTTTGGCTACACCTTC.

The chain links TRBV29-1 to TRBJ2-3; the D is unclear. Germline V gene data show CDR1 as SQVTM and CDR2 as ANQGSEA. The CDR3 has 12 amino acids. V was trimmed by 1 base and J by 6 bases, leaving 8 bases between them. CDR3: CSVEVYEDTQYF. In DNA form, the CDR3 reads TGCAGCGTTGAAGTATATGAGGATACGCAGTATTTT.

This clonotype showed up many times. CDR3: CSASFGSYNSPLHF. CDR3 nucleotides: TGCAGCGCCAGCTTTGGCTCCTATAATTCACCCCTCCACTTT. The chain uses TRBV29-1 and TRBJ1-6; the D is unclear. The V end was cut by 7 bases, the J end by 0 bases, with 10 bases between. Germline assignment: CDR1 SQVTM and CDR2 ANQGSEA. The length of the CDR3 is 14 residues.

Ten or more counts support this clonotype. This chain uses TRBV7-9 with TRBJ1-1; the D is unclear. Trimming removed 5 bases from V and 11 bases from J, with 12 bases in between. The CDR3 has 11 amino acids. Germline V gives CDR1 SEHNR, CDR2 FQNEAQ (reference sequence). CDR3 coding DNA: TGTGCCAGCAGCGGTAGGTTTGGGGCTTTCTTT. It translates to CASSGRFGAFF.

The chain has TRBV9 and TRBJ2-7; 11 positions match TRBD2. Trimming took 7 bases from V and 4 from J; bases not matched to a gene: 7. Germline V lookup: CDR1 SGDLS, CDR2 YYNGEE. This CDR3 region has 14 residues. As DNA, the CDR3 is TGTGCCAGCTCCGTAGCGGGGGGGTGGTACGAGCAGTACTTC. It is translated as CASSVAGGWYEQYF. Variable domain in full (rest from reference TRBV9 and TRBJ2-7): DSGVTQTPKHLITATGQRVTLRCSPRSGDLSVYWYQQSLDQGLQFLIQYYNGEERAKGNILERFSAQQFPDLHSELNLSSLELGDSALYFCASSVAGGWYEQYFGPGTRLTVT.

As concerns this clonotype: A read error may explain this, as a much larger clone is one base away. The chain employs TRBV7-9 and TRBJ1-2, with D unresolved. Germline-derived CDR1 and CDR2 are SEHNR and FQNEAQ (reference sequence). The CDR3 runs to 13 residues. The CDR3 is CASSLLSLYGHTF. The CDR3 region has the DNA TGTGCCAGCAGCTTATTGTCTCTTTATGGCCACACCTTC.

This clonotype has at least ten counts. This chain connects TRBV5-1 to TRBJ2-7; tentatively, D is TRBD2 (6 bases). With 7 bases removed from V and 5 bases from J, the gap between germline ends came to 13 bases. The CDR3 is 12 residues long. Germline CDR1 and CDR2: SGHRS and YFSETQ. The CDR3 DNA is TGCGCCAGCCGGAGGGCGGGGAACGAGCAGTACTTC. Amino acids: CASRRAGNEQYF.

This clonotype was counted many times. This rearrangement joins TRBV6-1 to TRBJ1-5; D gene unclear. Germline CDR1 is MNHNS and CDR2 is SASEGT. V lost 4 bases, J lost 9 bases, and 13 bases lay in between. The CDR3 is made up of 13 amino acids. The CDR3 region has the DNA TGTGCCAGCAGTGTTGGGCCCAGCCGGCCCCAGCATTTT. Protein: CASSVGPSRPQHF.

This clonotype was observed at least ten times. This chain joins TRBV10-3 and TRBJ1-2; perhaps TRBD1 as D (5 bases). The V end was cut by 6 bases, the J end by 11 bases, with 16 bases between. The CDR3 is 12 amino acids. CDR1 and CDR2 (germline): ENHRY, SYGVKD. This chain's CDR3 is CAIRPTDLDYTF. DNA of the CDR3: TGTGCCATCAGGCCGACAGACCTCGATTACACCTTC.

Note on this clonotype: A read error may account for a junction end that differs from germline. The chain combines TRBV20-1 with TRBJ1-2; 10 bases are a match to TRBD1. This CDR3 is built from 13 residues. Germline loops: CDR1 DFQATT, CDR2 SNEGSKA (reference sequence). The CDR3 DNA reads as TGCAGTACTAGAGGGGACAGGGGCTTTGGCTACACCTTC. Protein product: CSTRGDRGFGYTF.

The table lists this clonotype with a few counts. The chain combines TRBV6-2 or TRBV6-3 with TRBJ2-7; a weak D match, TRBD2 (5 bases). This CDR3 is built from 16 residues. Germline V CDR1 and CDR2: MNHEY, SVGEGT. The germline V and J ends were trimmed by 6 bases and 0 bases, with 18 bases remaining between them. The CDR3 here is CASRKGLSLPSYEQYF. Written as DNA, the CDR3 is TGTGCCAGCAGAAAAGGACTGTCGCTTCCCTCCTACGAGCAGTACTTC.

This clonotype appeared once. The rearrangement joins TRBV29-1 to TRBJ1-2; tentatively, D is TRBD1 (6 bases). Trimming left V 8 bases short and J 0 bases short, with 16 bases between. Germline CDR1 and CDR2: SQVTM and ANQGSEA. The CDR3 has 14 residues. CDR3 nucleotides: TGCAGCAGTGGAGAGGGGGTTTCTAACTATGGCTACACCTTC. Translated: CSSGEGVSNYGYTF.

This clonotype was detected ten times or more. The rearrangement links TRBV7-9 to TRBJ2-5, with unresolved D. V was trimmed by 7 bases and J by 2 bases, leaving 11 bases between them. This CDR3 comprises 13 residues. Germline V gives CDR1 SEHNR, CDR2 FQNEAQ (reference sequence). The CDR3 is CASTRPPQETQYF. In nucleotides, the CDR3 is TGTGCCAGCACCCGCCCCCCTCAAGAGACCCAGTACTTC.

This chain links TRBV7-9 with TRBJ1-2; D is possibly TRBD1 (5 bases). The germline V gene has CDR1 SEHNR and CDR2 FQNEAQ (reference sequence). Between the trimmed V and J ends, which lost 6 bases and 4 bases, there was a span of 18 bases. This CDR3 has 15 amino acids. The CDR3 sequence: CASSPRGAGVYGYTF. DNA for the CDR3: TGTGCCAGCAGTCCGCGCGGGGCGGGGGTCTATGGCTACACCTTC.